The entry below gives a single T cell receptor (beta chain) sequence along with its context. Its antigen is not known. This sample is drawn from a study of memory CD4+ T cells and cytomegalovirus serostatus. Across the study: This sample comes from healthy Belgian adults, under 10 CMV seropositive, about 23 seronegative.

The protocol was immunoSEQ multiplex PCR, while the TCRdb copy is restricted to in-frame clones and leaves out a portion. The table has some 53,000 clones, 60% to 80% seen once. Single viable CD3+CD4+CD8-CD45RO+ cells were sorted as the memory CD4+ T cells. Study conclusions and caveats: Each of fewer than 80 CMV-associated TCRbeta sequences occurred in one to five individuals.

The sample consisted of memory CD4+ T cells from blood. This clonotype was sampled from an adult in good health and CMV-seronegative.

CDR3 in amino acids: CASSQVVGVDIYGYTF. The CDR3 region has the DNA TGTGCCAGCAGCCAAGTTGTCGGGGTAGACATCTATGGCTACACCTTC. The chain recombines TRBV14 with TRBJ1-2; no clear D gene. The germline CDR1 and CDR2 sequences are SGHDN and FVKESK. The CDR3 runs to 16 residues. V gave up 1 base and J gave up 4 bases, with 16 bases separating them.